These 11 T cell receptor beta chains were all obtained from the same sample, sequenced in a study of cytomegalovirus exposure and HLA in healthy donors. In the PCR, 60 Vbeta and 13 Jbeta primers were used. The data were produced by immunoSEQ multiplex PCR, yet TCRdb's version contains in-frame clones alone and is incomplete. The data contain nearly 100,000 clones, 60% to 80% of them singletons. The sequenced sample was PBMCs. Every receptor here comes from a woman between 55 and 75 years old in good health and CMV-seropositive.

The CDR3: CASSFRGDYSNQPQHF. The CDR3 DNA reads as TGTGCCAGTAGTTTTCGGGGGGATTATAGCAATCAGCCCCAGCATTTT. The genes are TRBV19 and TRBJ1-5; TRBD1 might be the D (5 bases). This CDR3 is 16 amino acids long. Germline values: CDR1 LNHDA, CDR2 SQIVND (reference sequence). Trimming cost V 5 bases and J 0 bases, with 14 bases left between them.

This clone was recorded a few times. The chain uses TRBV6-5 and TRBJ2-2, with 8 bases matching TRBD1. CDR1 and CDR2 (germline): MNHEY, SVGAGI. The CDR3 contains 13 residues. Trimming took 6 bases from V and 4 from J; bases not matched to a gene: 1. Here the CDR3 reads CASRGTGTGELFF. CDR3 nucleotide sequence: TGTGCCAGCAGAGGGACAGGCACCGGGGAGCTGTTTTTT.

The V call is TRBV19, the J call TRBJ1-2; 9 positions agree with TRBD1. The CDR3 sequence is 17 residues long. From germline, CDR1 is LNHDA and CDR2 SQIVND (reference sequence). V lost 3 bases, J lost 4 bases, and 12 bases stayed unmatched. Here the CDR3 reads CASSIRAGTGNGYGYTF. CDR3 DNA sequence: TGTGCCAGTAGTATTCGTGCAGGGACAGGGAACGGCTATGGCTACACCTTC.

The sample holds one count of this clone. The chain links TRBV19 to TRBJ1-6, with D possibly matching TRBD1 (6 bases). The germline V gene encodes CDR1 LNHDA and CDR2 SQIVND (reference sequence). This CDR3 contains 13 residues. V was pared by 8 bases and J by 7 bases, with 12 bases between. Here the CDR3 DNA reads TGTGCCAGTCGCCAGGGGTCGAATTCACCCCTCCACTTT. Its protein is CASRQGSNSPLHF.

This clone was picked up a small number of times. The chain recombines TRBV6-5 with TRBJ1-1; maybe TRBD1 (5 bases). Trimming pared 5 bases from V and 1 base from J, leaving 8 bases between. CDR1 and CDR2 from the germline V gene are MNHEY and SVGAGI. The CDR3 spans 13 residues. The CDR3 DNA reads as TGTGCCAGCAGTATTCAGGGGAACACTGAAGCTTTCTTT. Its translation: CASSIQGNTEAFF.

The sample holds one count of this clone. V and J are TRBV29-1 and TRBJ2-7; a possible D gene is TRBD2 (6 bases). Germline V gives CDR1 SQVTM, CDR2 ANQGSEA. CDR3 length: 12 residues. Deletions cut 5 bases from V and 6 bases from J, with 14 bases between. The CDR3 loop is CSVPELGGEQYF. CDR3 DNA sequence: TGCAGCGTTCCCGAACTGGGAGGCGAGCAGTACTTC.

This chain joins TRBV19 and TRBJ1-1; 8 positions match TRBD1. The germline CDR1 and CDR2 sequences are LNHDA and SQIVND (reference sequence). This CDR3 has 16 residues. Losses at the gene ends were 6 bases for V and 0 bases for J; bases not matched to a gene: 9. The CDR3 bases are TGTGCCAGTAGGGCGAACTGGGGACAGGTGAACACTGAAGCTTTCTTT. This encodes CASRANWGQVNTEAFF.

This rearrangement joins TRBV27 to TRBJ2-1; D is ambiguous. Between the trimmed V and J ends, which lost 7 bases and 2 bases, there was a span of 9 bases. CDR3 length equals 13 residues. The V gene's germline CDR1 is MNHEY and CDR2 SMNVEV (reference sequence). Here the CDR3 reads CASIDFTYNEQFF. Here the CDR3 DNA reads TGTGCCAGCATCGACTTCACCTACAATGAGCAGTTCTTC.

The chain employs TRBV15 and TRBJ2-1, with TRBD1 matching 7 bases. This CDR3 region has 16 residues. Germline-derived CDR1 and CDR2 are LNHNV and YYDKDF (reference sequence). V gave up 3 bases and J gave up 0 bases; unmatched junction bases: 5. CDR3 bases: TGTGCCACCAGCAGGCTGGGACAGAGCTCCTACAATGAGCAGTTCTTC. As protein: CATSRLGQSSYNEQFF.

The chain couples TRBV2 to TRBJ1-2; TRBD1 matches 9 bases. The CDR3 has 13 residues. The V gene's germline CDR1 is SNHLY and CDR2 FYNNEI. Trimming took 6 bases from V and 8 from J; bases not matched to a gene: 7. The CDR3 protein is CASRNRGLGGYTF. The CDR3 bases are TGTGCCAGCAGGAACAGGGGGCTAGGAGGCTACACCTTC.

The chain couples TRBV11-1 to TRBJ2-1; 10 bases agree with TRBD2. Germline CDR1 is SGHAT and CDR2 is FQDESV (reference sequence). V dropped 6 bases and J dropped 5; count of bases not matched to a gene: 7. CDR3 length: 15 residues. CDR3 sequence: CASSSLAGEHNEQFF. The CDR3, as DNA: TGTGCCAGCAGTTCTCTAGCGGGAGAACACAATGAGCAGTTCTTC.